Detailed here is one T cell receptor (beta chain). Its antigen is unknown. This sample was included in a study of T cell responses to AZD1222 COVID-19 vaccine. There are 16 residues in the CDR3. Looked up from germline, CDR1 is SGHDN and CDR2 is FVKESK. V dropped 4 bases and J dropped 4; count of bases not matched to a gene: 8. Whole-study findings and limits: Per reports, nearly half of all spike-specific TCRs target regions that are unmutated in variants. The study found vaccine-associated CD4 TCRs spanning spike, dominant at 160-218 and 743-854. Clonal diversity may have been underestimated in mostly white British donors.

This table comes from immunoSEQ multiplex PCR, and its TCRdb copy is limited to in-frame clones, with some not included. The sample has 160,000 or so clones, approximately 89% seen once. The rearrangement uses TRBV14 and TRBJ2-1; 9 positions match TRBD2. This clonotype was sampled from an adult in good health. The sample in question was peripheral blood, obtained on day 0 of AZD1222 vaccination. The CDR3 spells CASSPVAGAGYNEQFF. DNA for the CDR3: TGTGCCAGCAGCCCCGTAGCGGGAGCAGGGTACAATGAGCAGTTCTTC.